This T cell receptor beta chain derives from a study of blood T cell repertoires in COVID-19 (TCRdb year 2020). Study-wide context: The collaborator samples originated in the United States, Italy and Spain and spanned the acute and convalescent phases of COVID-19. The material from the prospective study consisted of cDNA or gDNA derived from T cells, B-cell-depleted T cells, or PBMCs. Where available, HLA class I and class II types were obtained from metadata supplied by the sample provider rather than from assay-based typing. The sample metadata nearly always contained a de-identified subject ID, COVID-19 status, age in years and sex. Samples came from the ongoing ImmuneRACE study (first 160 participants) plus 1,254 subjects from 6 global collaborators. The repertoires were made available in a free public database intended to serve as a resource for research on the immune response to SARS-CoV-2. Deeply sampled blood TCRbeta repertoires from subjects exposed to, actively infected with, or recovered from COVID-19 were included in the dataset. Points the paper makes about the study in general: How much clinical and demographic metadata was included differed by source and by participant, and the metadata was provided uncurated.

TCRbeta CDR3 regions were amplified from genomic DNA by means of the immunoSEQ Assay, a bias-controlled multiplex PCR. The authors' pipeline ran thus. The number of nucleated cells in each sample was estimated from the amplification of reference gene primers within the assay. To quantify the absolute abundance of each unique TCRbeta CDR3 rearrangement, sequence reads were collapsed and filtered. Productive Simpson clonality was computed per sample as the square root of Simpson's diversity index over productive rearrangements. TCRdb holds this immuneACCESS table with in-frame rearrangements only. Some clones are missing; in checked studies, unresolved V genes explain under half, and the rest has no known cause. V, J and clone size are those of that table, while D and trimming were read from the DNA. The sample table shows approximately 15,000 clones, and 78% are seen once. The ten largest account for roughly 22% of the sample.

From a lookup of the germline V gene, CDR1 and CDR2 are SGHDT and YYEEEE. The CDR3 covers 14 residues, taking in both the cysteine and the phenylalanine. Only the CDR3 DNA stays, 42 bases, in frame from base 1. The V and J ends are trimmed by 3 bases and 4 bases, leaving 13 bases between them. A word on this clone: Its antigen remains unidentified. No per-base quality is available; no much larger clone lies one base away.

Collaborating institutions collected whole blood in K2EDTA tubes following their own protocols. Collaborator samples were shipped for TCRbeta analysis as frozen whole blood, isolated PBMCs, or DNA extracted from either sample type. The chain is made from TRBV5-6 and TRBJ1-1; 5 matching bases give a weak D call of TRBD1. This clonotype originated in a man in his sixties with active or convalescent COVID-19. The sequenced sample was peripheral blood. The CDR3: CASSSPRGGTEAFF. In nucleotides, the sequence is TGTGCCAGCAGCTCTCCGCGGGGGGGCACTGAAGCTTTCTTT.